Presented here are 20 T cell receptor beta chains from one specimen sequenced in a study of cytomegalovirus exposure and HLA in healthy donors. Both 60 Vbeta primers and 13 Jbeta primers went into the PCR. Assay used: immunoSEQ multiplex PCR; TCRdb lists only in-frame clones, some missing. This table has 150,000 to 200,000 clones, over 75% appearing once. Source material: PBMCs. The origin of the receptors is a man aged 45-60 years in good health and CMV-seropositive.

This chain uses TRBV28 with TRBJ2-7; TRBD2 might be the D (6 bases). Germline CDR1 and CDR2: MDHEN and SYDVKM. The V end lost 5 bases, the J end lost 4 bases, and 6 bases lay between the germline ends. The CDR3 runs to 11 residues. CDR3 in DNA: TGTGCCAGCAGTAGCGGGTACGAGCAGTACTTC. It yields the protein CASSSGYEQYF.

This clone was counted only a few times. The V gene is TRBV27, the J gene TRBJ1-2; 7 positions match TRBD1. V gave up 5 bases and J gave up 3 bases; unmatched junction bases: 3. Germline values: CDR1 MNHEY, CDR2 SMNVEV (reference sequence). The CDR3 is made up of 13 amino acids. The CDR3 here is CASSQQGYYGYTF. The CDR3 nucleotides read TGTGCCAGCAGTCAACAGGGGTACTATGGCTACACCTTC.

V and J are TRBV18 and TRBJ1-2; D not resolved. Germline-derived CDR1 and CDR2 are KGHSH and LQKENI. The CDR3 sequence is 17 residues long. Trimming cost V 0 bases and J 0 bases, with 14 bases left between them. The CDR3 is CASSPPPAQSANYGYTF. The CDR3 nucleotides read TGTGCCAGCTCACCACCGCCTGCACAGAGTGCTAACTATGGCTACACCTTC.

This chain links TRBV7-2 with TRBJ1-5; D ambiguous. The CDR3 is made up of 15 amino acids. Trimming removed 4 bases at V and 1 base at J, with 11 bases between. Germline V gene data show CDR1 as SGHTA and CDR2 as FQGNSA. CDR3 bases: TGTGCCAGCAGCTCGAGGGCCAACAGCAATCAGCCCCAGCATTTT. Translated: CASSSRANSNQPQHF.

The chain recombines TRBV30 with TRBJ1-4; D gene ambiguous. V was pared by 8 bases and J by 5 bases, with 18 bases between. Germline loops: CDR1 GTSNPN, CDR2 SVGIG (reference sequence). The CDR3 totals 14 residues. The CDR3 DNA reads TGTGCCCCGCGCTACTGCTGGGCGAATGAAAAACTGTTTTTT. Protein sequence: CAPRYCWANEKLFF.

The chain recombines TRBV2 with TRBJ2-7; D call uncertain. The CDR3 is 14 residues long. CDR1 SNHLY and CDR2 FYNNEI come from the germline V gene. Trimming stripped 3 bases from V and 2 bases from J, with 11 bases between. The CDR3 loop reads CASSENPGPYEQYF. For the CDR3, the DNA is TGTGCCAGCAGTGAGAATCCGGGTCCCTACGAGCAGTACTTC.

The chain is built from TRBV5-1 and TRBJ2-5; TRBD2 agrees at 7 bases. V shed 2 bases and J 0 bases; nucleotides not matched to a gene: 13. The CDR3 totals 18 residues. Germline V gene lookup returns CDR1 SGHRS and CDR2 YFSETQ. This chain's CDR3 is CASSFYPRGEMYQETQYF. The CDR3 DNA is TGCGCCAGCAGCTTCTATCCCCGGGGGGAAATGTACCAAGAGACCCAGTACTTC. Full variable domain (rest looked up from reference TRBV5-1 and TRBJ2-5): KAGVTQTPRYLIKTRGQQVTLSCSPISGHRSVSWYQQTPGQGLQFLFEYFSETQRNKGNFPGRFSGRQFSNSRSEMNVSTLELGDSALYLCASSFYPRGEMYQETQYFGPGTRLLVL.

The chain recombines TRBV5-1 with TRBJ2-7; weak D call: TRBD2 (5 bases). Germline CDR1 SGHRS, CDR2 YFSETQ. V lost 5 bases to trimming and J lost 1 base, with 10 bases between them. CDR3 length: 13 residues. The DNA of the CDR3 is TGCGCCAGCAGTCGGGGAGATTCCTACGAGCAGTACTTC. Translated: CASSRGDSYEQYF.

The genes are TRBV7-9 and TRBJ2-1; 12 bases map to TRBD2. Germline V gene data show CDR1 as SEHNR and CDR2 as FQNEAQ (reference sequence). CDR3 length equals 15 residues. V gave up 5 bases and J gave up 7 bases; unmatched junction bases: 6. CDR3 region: CASSTWTSGDNEQFF. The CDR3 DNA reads TGTGCCAGCAGCACCTGGACTAGCGGGGATAATGAGCAGTTCTTC.

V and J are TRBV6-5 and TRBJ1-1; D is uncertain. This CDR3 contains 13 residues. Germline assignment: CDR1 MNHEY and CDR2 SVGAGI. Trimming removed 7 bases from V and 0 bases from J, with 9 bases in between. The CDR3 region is CASKIAMNTEAFF. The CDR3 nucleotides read TGTGCCAGCAAAATTGCGATGAACACTGAAGCTTTCTTT.

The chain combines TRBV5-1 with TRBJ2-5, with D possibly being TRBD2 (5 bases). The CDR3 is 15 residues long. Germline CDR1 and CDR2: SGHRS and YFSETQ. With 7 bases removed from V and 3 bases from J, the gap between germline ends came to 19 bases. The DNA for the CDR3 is TGCGCCAGCCGACGAAGTGTGGGAGTTGAAGAGACCCAGTACTTC. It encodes CASRRSVGVEETQYF. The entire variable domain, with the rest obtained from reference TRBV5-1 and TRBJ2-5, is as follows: KAGVTQTPRYLIKTRGQQVTLSCSPISGHRSVSWYQQTPGQGLQFLFEYFSETQRNKGNFPGRFSGRQFSNSRSEMNVSTLELGDSALYLCASRRSVGVEETQYFGPGTRLLVL.

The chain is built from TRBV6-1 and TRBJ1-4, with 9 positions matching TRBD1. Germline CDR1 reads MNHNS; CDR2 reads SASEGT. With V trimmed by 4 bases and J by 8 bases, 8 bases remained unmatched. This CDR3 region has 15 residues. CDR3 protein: CASSVQQGADEKLFF. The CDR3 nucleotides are TGTGCCAGCAGTGTCCAACAGGGGGCGGACGAAAAACTGTTTTTT.

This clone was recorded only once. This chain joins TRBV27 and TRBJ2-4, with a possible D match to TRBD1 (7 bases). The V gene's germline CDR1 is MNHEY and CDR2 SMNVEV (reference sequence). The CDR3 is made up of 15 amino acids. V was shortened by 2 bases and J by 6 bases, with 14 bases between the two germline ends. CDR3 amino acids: CASSLLPGGLNIQYF. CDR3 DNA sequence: TGTGCCAGCAGTTTACTGCCAGGGGGGTTAAACATTCAGTACTTC.

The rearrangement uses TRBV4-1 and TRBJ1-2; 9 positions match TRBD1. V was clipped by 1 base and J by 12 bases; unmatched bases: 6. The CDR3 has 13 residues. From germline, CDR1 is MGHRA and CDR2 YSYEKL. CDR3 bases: TGCGCCAGCAGCCAAGTTGTACAGGGGGCTCACACCTTC. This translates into CASSQVVQGAHTF.

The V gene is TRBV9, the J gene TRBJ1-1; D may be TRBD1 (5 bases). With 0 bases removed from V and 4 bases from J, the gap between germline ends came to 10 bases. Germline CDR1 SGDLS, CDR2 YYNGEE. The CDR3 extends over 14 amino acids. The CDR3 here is CASSVEGVSTEAFF. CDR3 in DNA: TGTGCCAGCAGCGTAGAAGGGGTGAGCACTGAAGCTTTCTTT. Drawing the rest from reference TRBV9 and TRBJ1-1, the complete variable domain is DSGVTQTPKHLITATGQRVTLRCSPRSGDLSVYWYQQSLDQGLQFLIQYYNGEERAKGNILERFSAQQFPDLHSELNLSSLELGDSALYFCASSVEGVSTEAFFGQGTRLTVV.

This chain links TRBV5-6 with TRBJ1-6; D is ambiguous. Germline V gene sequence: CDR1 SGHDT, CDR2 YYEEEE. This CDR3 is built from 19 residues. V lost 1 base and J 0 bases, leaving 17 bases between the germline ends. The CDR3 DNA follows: TGTGCCAGCAGCTTGACGAGGGATCCCCGGGGCTCCTATAATTCACCCCTCCACTTT. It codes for CASSLTRDPRGSYNSPLHF.

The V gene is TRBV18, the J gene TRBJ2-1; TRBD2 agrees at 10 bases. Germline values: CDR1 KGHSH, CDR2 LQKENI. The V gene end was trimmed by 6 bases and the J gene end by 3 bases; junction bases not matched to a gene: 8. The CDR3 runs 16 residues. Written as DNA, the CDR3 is TGTGCCAGCTCTCCGCCTAGCGGGGGCAACTACAATGAGCAGTTCTTC. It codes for CASSPPSGGNYNEQFF. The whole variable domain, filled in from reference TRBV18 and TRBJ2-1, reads NAGVMQNPRHLVRRRGQEARLRCSPMKGHSHVYWYRQLPEEGLKFMVYLQKENIIDESGMPKERFSAEFPKEGPSILRIQQVVRGDSAAYFCASSPPSGGNYNEQFFGPGTRLTVL.

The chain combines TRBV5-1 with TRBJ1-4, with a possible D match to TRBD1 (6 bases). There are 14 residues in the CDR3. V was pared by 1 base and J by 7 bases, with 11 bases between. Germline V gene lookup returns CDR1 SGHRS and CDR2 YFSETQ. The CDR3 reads CASSLRGGSEKLFF. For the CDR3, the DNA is TGCGCCAGCAGCTTGAGGGGGGGAAGTGAAAAACTGTTTTTT.

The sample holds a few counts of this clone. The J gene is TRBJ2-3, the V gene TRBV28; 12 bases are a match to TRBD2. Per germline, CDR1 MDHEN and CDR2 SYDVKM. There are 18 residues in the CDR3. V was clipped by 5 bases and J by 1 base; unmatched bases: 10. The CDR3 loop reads CASSAPGLAGSRTDTQYF. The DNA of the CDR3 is TGTGCCAGCAGTGCTCCGGGACTAGCGGGTTCCCGCACAGATACGCAGTATTTT.

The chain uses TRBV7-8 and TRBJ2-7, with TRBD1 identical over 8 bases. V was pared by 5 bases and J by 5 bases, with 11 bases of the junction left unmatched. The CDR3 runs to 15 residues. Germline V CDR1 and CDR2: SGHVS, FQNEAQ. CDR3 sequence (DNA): TGTGCCAGCAGCCGAACCCGGACAGGGTCAGACGAGCAGTACTTC. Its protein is CASSRTRTGSDEQYF.